The 25 T cell receptor beta chains listed next were all sequenced from one sample in a study of radiotherapy plus CTLA-4 blockade in lung cancer. Only in-frame clones appear in the TCRdb table, and some are missing; sequencing was by immunoSEQ multiplex PCR. Of around 77,000 clones in the sample, roughly 69% were seen once. The input for sequencing was peripheral blood, taken from a patient treated with radiotherapy plus ipilimumab. These receptors were collected from a human donor with non-small cell lung cancer whose response to radiotherapy plus ipilimumab could not be evaluated.

This chain joins TRBV18 and TRBJ2-7, with 13 bases aligning to TRBD2. CDR3 length: 16 residues. CDR1 and CDR2 from the germline V gene are KGHSH and LQKENI. V dropped 2 bases and J dropped 6; count of bases not matched to a gene: 7. DNA of the CDR3: TGTGCCAGCTCACCAGGGACTAGCGGGACTCTTGGCGAGCAGTACTTC. It is translated as CASSPGTSGTLGEQYF.

This clone came up once. This chain connects TRBV29-1 to TRBJ1-2, with 7 bases lining up with TRBD1. Trimming cost V 6 bases and J 7 bases; bases outside gene matches: 23. The CDR3 sequence is 17 residues long. CDR1 and CDR2 from the germline V gene are SQVTM and ANQGSEA. CDR3 sequence (DNA): TGCAGCGTGGGGGACGACAGGGAATCTTGGAAGGTTGGTGGCTACACCTTC. This gives the protein CSVGDDRESWKVGGYTF.

This chain connects TRBV6-1 to TRBJ2-7; TRBD2 matches at 9 bases. V was pared by 6 bases and J by 0 bases, with 6 bases of the junction left unmatched. Germline CDR1 and CDR2: MNHNS and SASEGT. The length of the CDR3 is 15 residues. The CDR3 DNA is TGTGCCAGCAGGTATAGCGGGGGACCCTCCTACGAGCAGTACTTC. It specifies CASRYSGGPSYEQYF.

This clone has a handful of counts. The chain couples TRBV5-8 to TRBJ2-3; TRBD2 matches 8 bases. CDR3 length equals 15 residues. Germline V CDR1 and CDR2: SGHTS, YDEGEE. Trimming at V came to 5 bases and at J to 1 base, leaving 6 bases not matched to a gene. CDR3 sequence reads: CASSKPRGGTDTQYF. The CDR3, as DNA: TGTGCCAGCAGTAAACCGCGGGGGGGCACAGATACGCAGTATTTT. Together with reference TRBV5-8 and TRBJ2-3, the CDR3 gives the full variable domain: EAGVTQSPTHLIKTRGQQATLRCSPISGHTSVYWYQQALGLGLQFLLWYDEGEERNRGNFPPRFSGRQFPNYSSELNVNALELEDSALYLCASSKPRGGTDTQYFGPGTRLTVL.

The rearrangement uses TRBV5-1 and TRBJ1-1, with D possibly matching TRBD1 (6 bases). Trimming pared 0 bases from V and 6 bases from J, leaving 15 bases between. CDR3 length: 15 residues. The V gene's germline CDR1 is SGHRS and CDR2 YFSETQ. The CDR3 bases are TGCGCCAGCAGCTTGGATCGGGGGGCAACGGCTGAAGCTTTCTTT. It specifies CASSLDRGATAEAFF. The full variable domain, in which reference TRBV5-1 and TRBJ1-1 provide the parts outside the CDR3, is KAGVTQTPRYLIKTRGQQVTLSCSPISGHRSVSWYQQTPGQGLQFLFEYFSETQRNKGNFPGRFSGRQFSNSRSEMNVSTLELGDSALYLCASSLDRGATAEAFFGQGTRLTVV.

The chain couples TRBV11-2 to TRBJ2-1; a weak D match, TRBD2 (6 bases). Germline V gene data show CDR1 as SGHAT and CDR2 as FQNNGV. The CDR3 totals 16 residues. Trimming took 7 bases from V and 12 from J, leaving 28 bases between them. For the CDR3, the DNA is TGTGCCAGCACTCACGGTCGGGAGTCGTCCGGGGAAGGGCAGTTCTTC. This sequence encodes CASTHGRESSGEGQFF.

The chain employs TRBV7-2 and TRBJ2-7, with TRBD2 matching 12 bases. The ends lost 1 base at V and 3 bases at J; junction bases unmatched: 1. Germline values: CDR1 SGHTA, CDR2 FQGNSA. The CDR3 extends over 15 amino acids. This CDR3 is CASSLVGLAGYEQYF. Here the CDR3 DNA reads TGTGCCAGCAGCTTAGTGGGACTAGCGGGCTACGAGCAGTACTTC.

The genes are TRBV5-1 and TRBJ2-7, with 7 bases aligning to TRBD2. Germline loops: CDR1 SGHRS, CDR2 YFSETQ. Losses at the gene ends were 10 bases for V and 4 bases for J; bases not matched to a gene: 14. The CDR3 contains 14 residues. CDR3 protein: CAPRLIGRLYEQYF. The CDR3 DNA is TGCGCCCCTAGACTTATCGGGAGGTTGTACGAGCAGTACTTC.

V and J are TRBV18 and TRBJ1-5; no reliable D call. The CDR3 contains 13 residues. Germline loops: CDR1 KGHSH, CDR2 LQKENI. Trimming removed 0 bases at V and 8 bases at J, with 8 bases between. The CDR3 reads CASSPPNLEPQHF. The CDR3 DNA reads TGTGCCAGCTCACCACCAAATCTCGAGCCCCAGCATTTT.

V and J are TRBV7-6 and TRBJ2-1; 9 bases are a match to TRBD2. V was pared by 1 base and J by 2 bases, with 6 bases of the junction left unmatched. In germline, CDR1 is SGHVS, CDR2 FNYEAQ. This CDR3 has 17 residues. CDR3 sequence reads: CASSLESASGAYNEQFF. CDR3 bases: TGTGCCAGCAGCTTAGAGTCAGCTAGCGGGGCCTACAATGAGCAGTTCTTC.

The chain uses TRBV4-3 and TRBJ2-3, with TRBD1 matching 11 bases. Trimming at V came to 4 bases and at J to 1 base, leaving 4 bases not matched to a gene. CDR1 LGHNA and CDR2 YSLEER come from the germline V gene. This CDR3 has 16 amino acids. This CDR3 reads CASSRGQGARTDTQYF. CDR3 DNA sequence: TGCGCCAGCAGCCGCGGACAGGGGGCCCGCACAGATACGCAGTATTTT.

The chain links TRBV5-4 to TRBJ2-7; 8 nucleotides line up with TRBD1. Looked up from germline, CDR1 is SGHNT and CDR2 is YYREEE (reference sequence). The CDR3 has 14 amino acids. Losses at the gene ends were 2 bases for V and 4 bases for J; bases not matched to a gene: 5. CDR3 nucleotide sequence: TGTGCCAGCAGCTTAGGACAGGGAGGTTACGAGCAGTACTTC. The encoded protein is CASSLGQGGYEQYF.

The sample holds many counts of this clone. The V and J genes are TRBV19 and TRBJ1-3; D ambiguous. The germline CDR1 and CDR2 sequences are LNHDA and SQIVND (reference sequence). V lost 4 bases and J lost 0, with 10 bases in between. The CDR3 sequence is 15 residues long. DNA for the CDR3: TGTGCCAGTAGTAAGACGAGGGTCTCTGGAAACACCATATATTTT. This codes for CASSKTRVSGNTIYF. The variable domain in full, with the rest retrieved from reference TRBV19 and TRBJ1-3, is DGGITQSPKYLFRKEGQNVTLSCEQNLNHDAMYWYRQDPGQGLRLIYYSQIVNDFQKGDIAEGYSVSREKKESFPLTVTSAQKNPTAFYLCASSKTRVSGNTIYFGEGSWLTVV.

The rearrangement uses TRBV18 and TRBJ2-7; 7 nucleotides line up with TRBD1. CDR1 and CDR2 (germline): KGHSH, LQKENI. This CDR3 has 16 amino acids. Germline trimming cut 1 base from V and 3 bases from J; bases unmatched to any gene: 9. DNA for the CDR3: TGTGCCAGCTCACCACTTCCGACAGGGCTATACTACGAGCAGTACTTC. This sequence encodes CASSPLPTGLYYEQYF.

The chain is built from TRBV19 and TRBJ2-7, with 10 bases fitting TRBD1. The CDR3 loop spans 17 amino acids. Germline V gives CDR1 LNHDA, CDR2 SQIVND (reference sequence). The trim removed 0 bases at V and 3 bases at J, leaving 8 bases unmatched. In DNA form, the CDR3 reads TGTGCCAGTAGTATAGATTCACGGGACAGGGGAATCTACGAGCAGTACTTC. This gives the protein CASSIDSRDRGIYEQYF.

The count of this clone is one. The chain recombines TRBV6-1 with TRBJ2-5, with 7 bases aligning to TRBD2. Germline V gene data show CDR1 as MNHNS and CDR2 as SASEGT. J gave up 4 bases and V 3 bases, and 11 bases lay outside the gene matches. The CDR3 sequence is 16 residues long. CDR3 DNA sequence: TGTGCCAGCAGTGACGTGCGGGGGTCAGTTAGAGAGACCCAGTACTTC. Translating gives CASSDVRGSVRETQYF.

The V call is TRBV4-1, the J call TRBJ2-5; TRBD2 agrees at 13 bases. With 3 bases clipped from V and 4 bases from J, the junction kept 11 bases outside the gene matches. The CDR3 consists of 18 residues. The germline CDR1 and CDR2 sequences are MGHRA and YSYEKL. As DNA, the CDR3 is TGCGCCAGCAGCCAGGGGACTAGCGGGATAGGTGGGAGAGAGACCCAGTACTTC. This encodes CASSQGTSGIGGRETQYF.

This chain's CDR3 is CASSEVRSSGNTIYF. CDR3 DNA: TGTGCCAGCAGTGAAGTTCGGAGCTCTGGAAACACCATATATTTT. The chain couples TRBV6-1 to TRBJ1-3; D ambiguous. This CDR3 is built from 15 residues. The germline V gene has CDR1 MNHNS and CDR2 SASEGT. V was clipped by 1 base and J by 0 bases, with 7 bases between them.

This chain links TRBV10-3 with TRBJ2-3, with 7 bases identical to TRBD2. The length of the CDR3 is 15 residues. V was clipped by 3 bases and J by 3 bases; unmatched bases: 6. CDR1 is ENHRY and CDR2 is SYGVKD in the germline V gene. The CDR3 bases are TGTGCCATCAGTGACACTAGCGAGAATACAGATACGCAGTATTTT. Amino acid sequence: CAISDTSENTDTQYF.

The rearrangement joins TRBV30 to TRBJ2-1; D may be TRBD2 (5 bases). The CDR3 runs 17 residues. Deletions cut 3 bases from V and 7 bases from J, with 25 bases between. The germline V gene encodes CDR1 GTSNPN and CDR2 SVGIG (reference sequence). CDR3 amino acids: CAWRQGGWYVRLNEQFF. The CDR3, as DNA: TGTGCCTGGAGACAAGGCGGGTGGTATGTCAGGCTAAATGAGCAGTTCTTC.

The chain combines TRBV7-6 with TRBJ2-2, with D maybe TRBD2 (6 bases). Germline V gene data show CDR1 as SGHVS and CDR2 as FNYEAQ. The CDR3 has 15 amino acids. V dropped 5 bases and J dropped 7 bases, with 17 bases sitting between them. The CDR3 DNA follows: TGTGCCAGCAGCCCTTTGGGCTCCGGGGGCGGGGAGCTGTTTTTT. It is translated as CASSPLGSGGGELFF.

The genes are TRBV5-6 and TRBJ1-4, with D possibly being TRBD1 (5 bases). Germline loops: CDR1 SGHDT, CDR2 YYEEEE. Trimming left V 0 bases short and J 12 bases short, with 12 bases between. This CDR3 is 13 amino acids long. The CDR3 DNA reads TGTGCCAGCAGCTTGGTTGGAGGGACGGAACTGTTTTTT. The encoded protein is CASSLVGGTELFF.

V usage is TRBV28 and J usage is TRBJ1-4; 10 nucleotides agree with TRBD1. Losses at the gene ends were 5 bases for V and 8 bases for J; bases not matched to a gene: 8. The CDR3 has 15 amino acids. Germline V CDR1 and CDR2: MDHEN, SYDVKM. CDR3: CASSPPGTGEEKLFF. Written as DNA, the CDR3 is TGTGCCAGCAGTCCTCCCGGGACAGGGGAAGAAAAACTGTTTTTT.

This clone has a handful of counts. The chain carries TRBV19 and TRBJ2-7, with 7 bases fitting TRBD1. The CDR3 extends over 14 amino acids. Germline values: CDR1 LNHDA, CDR2 SQIVND (reference sequence). V shed 6 bases and J 3 bases; nucleotides not matched to a gene: 8. The CDR3: CASSLQGSLYEQYF. CDR3 nucleotides: TGTGCCAGTAGCCTACAGGGGTCCCTCTACGAGCAGTACTTC. Combining the CDR3 with reference TRBV19 and TRBJ2-7 gives the whole variable domain DGGITQSPKYLFRKEGQNVTLSCEQNLNHDAMYWYRQDPGQGLRLIYYSQIVNDFQKGDIAEGYSVSREKKESFPLTVTSAQKNPTAFYLCASSLQGSLYEQYFGPGTRLTVT.

This clone was recorded a few times. This chain connects TRBV19 to TRBJ1-3; D uncertain. Trimming pared 4 bases from V and 2 bases from J, leaving 15 bases between. The CDR3 runs 16 residues. Germline assignment: CDR1 LNHDA and CDR2 SQIVND (reference sequence). The CDR3 region is CASSTPRARTGNTIYF. DNA for the CDR3: TGTGCCAGTAGTACCCCCCGCGCCCGAACTGGAAACACCATATATTTT.